This TCR beta chain was observed in a study of shared clonotypes between healthy human individuals. Across the whole study: The plates for each donor numbered three CD4 naive, three CD4 memory, two CD8 naive and one CD8 memory.

Study-wide results and caveats: An anticipated effect of sequencing depth on clonotype sharing among donors was recognized. Clonotypes that were shared across a handful of donors made up around 5% of naive CD4 clonotypes.

CD4+ cells underwent separation, giving CD45RA+ naive and CD45RA-negative memory subsets. Comments on this clone: What it binds is not known.

The data were produced by immunoSEQ multiplex PCR, yet TCRdb's version contains in-frame clones alone and is incomplete. The sample consists of about 2,500,000 clones, more than 90% of them appearing once. V was clipped by 1 base and J by 3 bases; unmatched bases: 5. This CDR3 comprises 16 residues. Germline loops: CDR1 LNHDA, CDR2 SQIVND (reference sequence). The V call is TRBV19, the J call TRBJ2-3, with 9 bases identical to TRBD2. Material: naive CD4+ T cells sorted from blood. Subset specified: CD45RA+ positively selected. This receptor was obtained from a man between 18 and 29 years old in good health. The CDR3 reads CASSIGASGVTDTQYF. The CDR3 coding sequence is TGTGCCAGTAGTATAGGGGCTAGCGGGGTAACAGATACGCAGTATTTT.